This T cell receptor beta chain was captured in a study of neurological immune-mediated disorders. Many counts were recorded for this clonotype. TCRdb re-analysed the 5' RACE reads in MiXCR, keeping a single row per CDR3 protein. The table includes around 44,000 distinct CDR3 sequences, roughly 14% detected once. Some 960,000 sorted CD4+ or CD8+ T cells made each library. V gave up 0 bases and J gave up 3 bases; unmatched junction bases: 1. The V gene's germline CDR1 is LNHNV and CDR2 YYDKDF (reference sequence). The CDR3 is 16 amino acids. The V and J genes are TRBV15 and TRBJ2-2; 10 bases agree with TRBD1. The clonotype was recovered from a woman aged 60-70 years with HTLV-1-associated myelopathy (HAM/TSP). The source material was CD4+ T cells from blood. The CDR3 protein is CATSREGTGDTGELFF. CDR3 DNA sequence: TGTGCCACCAGCAGAGAAGGGACAGGGGACACCGGGGAGCTGTTTTTT.